The 9 T cell receptor beta chains below were found in one sample sequenced in a study of beta chain features in type 1 diabetes. The antigens these receptors bind are not known. Study-wide points: Moderate yet significant TCRB CDR3 shortening was seen in Type 1 diabetes patients in all four CD4+ subsets.

cDNA synthesis used the whole RNA isolate, giving expressed TCRB sequences. Assay used: immunoSEQ multiplex PCR; TCRdb lists only in-frame clones, some missing. The sample contains around 310,000 clones, roughly 13% of which appear only once. The sample was naive CD4+ T cells from blood. The receptors were gathered from a woman between 18 and 30 years old with type 1 diabetes.

CDR3: CASSLTRLASQETQYF. In DNA, the CDR3 is TGTGCCAGCAGCTTAACGAGACTAGCGTCTCAAGAGACCCAGTACTTC. This chain connects TRBV7-3 to TRBJ2-5, with 8 positions matching TRBD2. The length of the CDR3 is 16 residues. Germline V gene data show CDR1 as SGHTA and CDR2 as FQGTGA. V dropped 0 bases and J dropped 2; count of bases not matched to a gene: 5.

This clone was recorded a few times. The chain joins TRBV18 to TRBJ1-1; no firm D call. Germline assignment: CDR1 KGHSH and CDR2 LQKENI. V dropped 4 bases and J dropped 0 bases, with 18 bases sitting between them. The CDR3 extends over 17 amino acids. CDR3 in amino acids: CASSRVYASAVNTEAFF. The CDR3 coding sequence is TGTGCCAGCTCACGAGTCTATGCAAGTGCGGTGAACACTGAAGCTTTCTTT.

This sequence joins TRBV5-1 and TRBJ2-3; 11 bases align to TRBD2. The length of the CDR3 is 17 residues. Trimming at V came to 3 bases and at J to 3 bases, leaving 9 bases not matched to a gene. Germline V gene lookup returns CDR1 SGHRS and CDR2 YFSETQ. The CDR3 bases are TGCGCCAGCAGCTCGCCGACTAGCGGGACAGGTACAGATACGCAGTATTTT. Its translation is CASSSPTSGTGTDTQYF.

This clone has more than one count but fewer than ten. The rearrangement joins TRBV5-1 to TRBJ2-7; the D gene is possibly TRBD2 (6 bases). Trimming shortened V by 4 bases and J by 0 bases, and 14 bases separated the two germline ends. The CDR3 has 15 residues. From germline, CDR1 is SGHRS and CDR2 YFSETQ. CDR3 sequence: CASSPIAGPSYEQYF. The CDR3 nucleotides are TGCGCCAGCAGCCCAATCGCGGGACCCTCCTACGAGCAGTACTTC.

The chain uses TRBV7-2 and TRBJ2-4; D remains unclear. The CDR3 is 16 residues long. Germline V gene sequence: CDR1 SGHTA, CDR2 FQGNSA. V was cut by 2 bases and J by 1 base, with 12 bases left in between. CDR3 region: CASSLPQTAAKNIQYF. The DNA for the CDR3 is TGTGCCAGCAGCTTACCCCAAACTGCGGCCAAAAACATTCAGTACTTC.

The gene calls are TRBV27 and TRBJ2-1; TRBD2 aligns across 9 bases. V shed 0 bases and J 0 bases; nucleotides not matched to a gene: 0. This CDR3 has 16 amino acids. Germline CDR1 is MNHEY and CDR2 is SMNVEV (reference sequence). CDR3 protein: CASSLSSGSSYNEQFF. The CDR3 DNA follows: TGTGCCAGCAGTTTATCTAGCGGGAGCTCCTACAATGAGCAGTTCTTC.

This clone was detected a few times. CDR3 sequence reads: CAISDTADTQYF. In nucleotides, the CDR3 is TGTGCCATCAGTGATACTGCGGATACGCAGTATTTT. The chain joins TRBV10-3 to TRBJ2-3; no definite D call. V shed 3 bases and J shed 6 bases, with 7 bases lying between them. This CDR3 has 12 residues. Germline loops: CDR1 ENHRY, CDR2 SYGVKD.

This sequence joins TRBV5-6 and TRBJ1-5, with 7 bases identical to TRBD1. CDR1 and CDR2 (germline): SGHDT, YYEEEE. The CDR3 is 16 residues long. J gave up 7 bases and V 3 bases, and 13 bases lay outside the gene matches. This chain's CDR3 is CASSSSDRERGQPQHF. The DNA of the CDR3 is TGTGCCAGCAGCTCCTCCGACAGGGAGAGAGGCCAGCCCCAGCATTTT.

This clone showed up just a few times. The V and J genes are TRBV5-4 and TRBJ2-7; 8 bases are shared with TRBD1. CDR1 is SGHNT and CDR2 is YYREEE in the germline V gene (reference sequence). CDR3 length: 14 residues. V lost 3 bases and J lost 3; bases outside the gene matches: 5. For the CDR3, the DNA is TGTGCCAGCAGCTCGCAGGGGGCGGGCTACGAGCAGTACTTC. This encodes CASSSQGAGYEQYF. The complete variable domain, with remaining parts taken from reference TRBV5-4 and TRBJ2-7, reads ETGVTQSPTHLIKTRGQQVTLRCSSQSGHNTVSWYQQALGQGPQFIFQYYREEENGRGNFPPRFSGLQFPNYSSELNVNALELDDSALYLCASSSQGAGYEQYFGPGTRLTVT.